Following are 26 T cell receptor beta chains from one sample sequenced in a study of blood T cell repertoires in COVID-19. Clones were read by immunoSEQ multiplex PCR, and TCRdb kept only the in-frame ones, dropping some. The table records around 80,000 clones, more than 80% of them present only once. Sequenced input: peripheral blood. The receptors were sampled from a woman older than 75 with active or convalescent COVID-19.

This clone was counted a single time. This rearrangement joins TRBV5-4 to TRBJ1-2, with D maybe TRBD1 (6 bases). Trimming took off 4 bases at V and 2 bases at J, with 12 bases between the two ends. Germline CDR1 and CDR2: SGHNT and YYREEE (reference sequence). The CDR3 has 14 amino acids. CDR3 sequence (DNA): TGTGCCAGCAGCAACCAGGGGTCCAACTATGGCTACACCTTC. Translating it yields CASSNQGSNYGYTF.

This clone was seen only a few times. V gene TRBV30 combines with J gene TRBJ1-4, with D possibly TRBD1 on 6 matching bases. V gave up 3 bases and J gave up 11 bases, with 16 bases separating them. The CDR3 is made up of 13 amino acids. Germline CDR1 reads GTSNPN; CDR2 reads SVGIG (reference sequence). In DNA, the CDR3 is TGTGCCTGGAGCGGCCAGGGGTACGCGAAACTGTTTTTT. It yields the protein CAWSGQGYAKLFF. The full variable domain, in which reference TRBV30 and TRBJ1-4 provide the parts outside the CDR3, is SQTIHQWPATLVQPVGSPLSLECTVEGTSNPNLYWYRQAAGRGLQLLFYSVGIGQISSEVPQNLSASRPQDRQFILSSKKLLLSDSGFYLCAWSGQGYAKLFFGSGTQLSVL.

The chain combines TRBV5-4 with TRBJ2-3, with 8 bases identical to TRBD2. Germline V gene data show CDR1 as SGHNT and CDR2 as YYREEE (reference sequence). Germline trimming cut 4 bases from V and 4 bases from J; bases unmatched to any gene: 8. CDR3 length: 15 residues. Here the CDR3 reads CASSTKTSASDTQYF. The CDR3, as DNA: TGTGCCAGCAGCACCAAGACTAGCGCGTCAGATACGCAGTATTTT.

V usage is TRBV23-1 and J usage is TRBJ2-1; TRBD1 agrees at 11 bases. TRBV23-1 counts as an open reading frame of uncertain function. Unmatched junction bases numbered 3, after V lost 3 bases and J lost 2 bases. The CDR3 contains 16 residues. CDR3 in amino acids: CASSHPGQGAYNEQFF. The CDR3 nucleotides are TGCGCCAGCAGTCATCCGGGACAGGGGGCCTACAATGAGCAGTTCTTC.

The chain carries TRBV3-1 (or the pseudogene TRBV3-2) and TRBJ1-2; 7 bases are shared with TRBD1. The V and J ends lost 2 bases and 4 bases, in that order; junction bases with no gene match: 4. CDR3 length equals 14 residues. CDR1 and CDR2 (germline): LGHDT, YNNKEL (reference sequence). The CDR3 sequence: CASSQSNRGYGYTF. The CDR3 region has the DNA TGTGCCAGCAGCCAATCGAACAGGGGCTATGGCTACACCTTC.

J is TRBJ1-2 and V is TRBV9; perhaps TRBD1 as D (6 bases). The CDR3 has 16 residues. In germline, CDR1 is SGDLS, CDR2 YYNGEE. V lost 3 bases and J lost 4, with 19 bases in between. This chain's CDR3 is CASSAQTQGGAYGYTF. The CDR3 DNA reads TGTGCCAGCAGCGCCCAAACACAAGGGGGGGCCTATGGCTACACCTTC.

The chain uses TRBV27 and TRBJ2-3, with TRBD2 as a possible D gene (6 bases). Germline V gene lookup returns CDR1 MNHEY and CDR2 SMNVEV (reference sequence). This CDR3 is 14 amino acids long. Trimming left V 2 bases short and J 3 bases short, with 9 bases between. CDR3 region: CASSLGRGTDTQYF. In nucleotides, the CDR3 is TGTGCCAGCAGTTTAGGGCGGGGTACAGATACGCAGTATTTT.

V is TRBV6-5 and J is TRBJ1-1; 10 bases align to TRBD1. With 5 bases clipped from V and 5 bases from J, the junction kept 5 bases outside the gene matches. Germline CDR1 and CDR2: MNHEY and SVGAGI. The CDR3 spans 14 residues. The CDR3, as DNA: TGTGCCAGCAGTAGGGGACAGGGGAGGACTGAAGCTTTCTTT. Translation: CASSRGQGRTEAFF.

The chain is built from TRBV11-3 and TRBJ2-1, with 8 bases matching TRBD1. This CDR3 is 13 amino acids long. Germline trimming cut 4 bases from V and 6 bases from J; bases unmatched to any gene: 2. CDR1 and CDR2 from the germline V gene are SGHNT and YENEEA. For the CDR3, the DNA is TGTGCCAGCAGCTCACAGGGGGGCAATGAGCAGTTCTTC. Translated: CASSSQGGNEQFF.

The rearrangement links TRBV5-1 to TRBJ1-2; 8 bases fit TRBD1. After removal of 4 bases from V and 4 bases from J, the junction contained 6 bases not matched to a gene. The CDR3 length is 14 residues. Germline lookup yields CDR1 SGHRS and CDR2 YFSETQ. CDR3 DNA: TGCGCCAGCAGCCCCGGACAGGGCGGCTATGGCTACACCTTC. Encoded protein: CASSPGQGGYGYTF.

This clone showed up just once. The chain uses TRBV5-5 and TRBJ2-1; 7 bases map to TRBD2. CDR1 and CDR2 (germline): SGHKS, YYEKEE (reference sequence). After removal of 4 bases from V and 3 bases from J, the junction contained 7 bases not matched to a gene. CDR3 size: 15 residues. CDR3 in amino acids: CASSPLAAGYNEQFF. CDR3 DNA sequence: TGTGCCAGCAGCCCTCTAGCGGCAGGCTACAATGAGCAGTTCTTC. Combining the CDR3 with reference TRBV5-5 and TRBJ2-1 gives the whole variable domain DAGVTQSPTHLIKTRGQQVTLRCSPISGHKSVSWYQQVLGQGPQFIFQYYEKEERGRGNFPDRFSARQFPNYSSELNVNALLLGDSALYLCASSPLAAGYNEQFFGPGTRLTVL.

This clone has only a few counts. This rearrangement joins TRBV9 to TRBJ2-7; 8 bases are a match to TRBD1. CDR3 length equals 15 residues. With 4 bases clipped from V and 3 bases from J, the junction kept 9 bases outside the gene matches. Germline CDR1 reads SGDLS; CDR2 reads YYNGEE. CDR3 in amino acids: CASSQGQGGNYEQYF. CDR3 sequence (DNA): TGTGCCAGCAGCCAAGGACAGGGTGGGAACTACGAGCAGTACTTC.

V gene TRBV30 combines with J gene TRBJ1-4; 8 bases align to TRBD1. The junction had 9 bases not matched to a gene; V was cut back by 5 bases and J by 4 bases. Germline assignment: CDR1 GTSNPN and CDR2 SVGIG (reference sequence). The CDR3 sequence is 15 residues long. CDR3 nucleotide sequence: TGTGCCTGGGCGAAAAGGACAGGGCATAATGAAAAACTGTTTTTT. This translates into CAWAKRTGHNEKLFF.

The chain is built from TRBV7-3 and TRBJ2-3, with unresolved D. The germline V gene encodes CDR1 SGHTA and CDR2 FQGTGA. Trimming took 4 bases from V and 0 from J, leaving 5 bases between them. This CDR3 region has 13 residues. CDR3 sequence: CASSSFSTDTQYF. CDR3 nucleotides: TGTGCCAGCAGCTCCTTTAGCACAGATACGCAGTATTTT.

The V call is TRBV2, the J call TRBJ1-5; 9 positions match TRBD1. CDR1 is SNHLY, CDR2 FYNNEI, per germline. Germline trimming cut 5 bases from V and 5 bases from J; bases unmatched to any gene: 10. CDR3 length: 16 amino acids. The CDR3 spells CASSSVQGASHQPQHF. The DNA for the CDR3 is TGTGCCAGCAGTAGTGTACAGGGGGCAAGCCATCAGCCCCAGCATTTT.

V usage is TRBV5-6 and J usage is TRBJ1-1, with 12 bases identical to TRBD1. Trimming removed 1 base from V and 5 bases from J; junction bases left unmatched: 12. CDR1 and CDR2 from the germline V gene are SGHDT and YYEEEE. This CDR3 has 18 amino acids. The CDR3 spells CASSLRPGDRGRRTEAFF. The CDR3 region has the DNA TGTGCCAGCAGCTTGCGGCCGGGGGACAGGGGGCGCCGGACTGAAGCTTTCTTT.

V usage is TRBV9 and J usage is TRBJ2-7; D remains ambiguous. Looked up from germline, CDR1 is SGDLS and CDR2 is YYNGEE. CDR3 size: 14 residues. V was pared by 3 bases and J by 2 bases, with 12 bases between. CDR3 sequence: CASSDPRFPYEQYF. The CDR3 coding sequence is TGTGCCAGCAGCGATCCCCGGTTCCCCTACGAGCAGTACTTC.

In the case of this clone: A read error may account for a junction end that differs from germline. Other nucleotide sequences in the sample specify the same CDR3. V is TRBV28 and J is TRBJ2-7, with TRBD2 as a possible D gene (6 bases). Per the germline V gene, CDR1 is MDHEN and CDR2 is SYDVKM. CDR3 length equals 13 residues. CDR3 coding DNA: TGTGCCAGCAGTGGGACTCCCCCCTACGAGCAATACTTC. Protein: CASSGTPPYEQYF.

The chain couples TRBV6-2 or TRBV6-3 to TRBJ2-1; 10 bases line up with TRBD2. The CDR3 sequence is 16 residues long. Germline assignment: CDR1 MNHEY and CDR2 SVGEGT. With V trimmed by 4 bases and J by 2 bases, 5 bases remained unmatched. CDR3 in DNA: TGTGCCAGCAGTTCCACCCTAGCGGGGGCCTACAATGAGCAGTTCTTC. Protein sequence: CASSSTLAGAYNEQFF.

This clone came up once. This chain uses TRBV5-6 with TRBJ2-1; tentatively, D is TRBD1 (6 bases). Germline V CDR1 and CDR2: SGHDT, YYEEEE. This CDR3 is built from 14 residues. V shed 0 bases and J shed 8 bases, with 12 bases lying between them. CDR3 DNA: TGTGCCAGCAGCTTGGCAGGGGCTTCGGATGAGCAGTTCTTC. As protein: CASSLAGASDEQFF. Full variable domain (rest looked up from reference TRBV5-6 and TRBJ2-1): DAGVTQSPTHLIKTRGQQVTLRCSPKSGHDTVSWYQQALGQGPQFIFQYYEEEERQRGNFPDRFSGHQFPNYSSELNVNALLLGDSALYLCASSLAGASDEQFFGPGTRLTVL.

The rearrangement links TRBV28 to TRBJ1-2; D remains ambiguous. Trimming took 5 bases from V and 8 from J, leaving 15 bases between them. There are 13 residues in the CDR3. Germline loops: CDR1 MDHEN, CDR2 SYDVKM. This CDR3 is CASSTGDPGGYTF. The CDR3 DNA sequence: TGTGCCAGCAGTACGGGAGACCCGGGGGGCTACACCTTC.

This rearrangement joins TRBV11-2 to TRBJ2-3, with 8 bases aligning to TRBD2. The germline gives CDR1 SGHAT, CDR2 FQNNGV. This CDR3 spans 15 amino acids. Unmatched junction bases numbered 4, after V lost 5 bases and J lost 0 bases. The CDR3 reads CASSLGGGSTDTQYF. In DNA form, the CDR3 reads TGTGCCAGCAGCCTCGGGGGGGGTAGCACAGATACGCAGTATTTT.

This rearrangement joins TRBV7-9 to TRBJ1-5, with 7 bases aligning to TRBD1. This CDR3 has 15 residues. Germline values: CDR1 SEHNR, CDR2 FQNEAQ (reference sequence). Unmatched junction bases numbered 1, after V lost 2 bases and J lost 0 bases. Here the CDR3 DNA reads TGTGCCAGCAGCTTACAGGGGGATAGCAATCAGCCCCAGCATTTT. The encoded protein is CASSLQGDSNQPQHF.

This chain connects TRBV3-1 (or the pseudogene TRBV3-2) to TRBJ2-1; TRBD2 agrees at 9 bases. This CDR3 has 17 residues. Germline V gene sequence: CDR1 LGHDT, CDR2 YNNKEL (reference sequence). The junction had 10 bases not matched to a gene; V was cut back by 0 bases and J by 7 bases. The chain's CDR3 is CASSQDRAGGPRNEQFF. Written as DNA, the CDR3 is TGTGCCAGCAGCCAAGACCGGGCGGGGGGGCCGAGGAATGAGCAGTTCTTC.

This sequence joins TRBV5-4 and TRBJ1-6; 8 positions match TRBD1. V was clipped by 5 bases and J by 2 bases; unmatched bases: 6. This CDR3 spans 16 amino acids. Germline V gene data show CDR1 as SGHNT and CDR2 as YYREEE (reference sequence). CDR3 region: CASRTGQGAYNSPLHF. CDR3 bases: TGTGCCAGCAGAACCGGACAGGGAGCCTATAATTCACCCCTCCACTTT.

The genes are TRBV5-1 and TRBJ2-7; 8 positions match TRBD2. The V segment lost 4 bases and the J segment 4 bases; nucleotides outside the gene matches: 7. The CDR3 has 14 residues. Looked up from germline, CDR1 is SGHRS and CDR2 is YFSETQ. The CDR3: CASSSSGGSYEQYF. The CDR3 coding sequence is TGCGCCAGCAGCAGCAGCGGGGGTTCTTACGAGCAGTACTTC.